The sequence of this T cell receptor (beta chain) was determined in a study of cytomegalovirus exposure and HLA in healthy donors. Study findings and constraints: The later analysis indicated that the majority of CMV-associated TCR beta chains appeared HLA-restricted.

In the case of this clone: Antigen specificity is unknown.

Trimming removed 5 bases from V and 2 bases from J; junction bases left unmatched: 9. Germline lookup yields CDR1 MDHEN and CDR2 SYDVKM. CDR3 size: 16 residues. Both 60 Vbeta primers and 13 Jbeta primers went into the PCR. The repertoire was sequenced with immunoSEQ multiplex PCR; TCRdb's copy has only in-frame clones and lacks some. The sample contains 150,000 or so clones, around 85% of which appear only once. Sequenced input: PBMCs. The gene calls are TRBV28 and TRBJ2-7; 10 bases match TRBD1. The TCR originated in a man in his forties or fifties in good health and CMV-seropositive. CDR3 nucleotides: TGTGCCAGCAGTACCCCGGGACAGGGGTTTCCCTACGAGCAGTACTTC. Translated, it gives CASSTPGQGFPYEQYF. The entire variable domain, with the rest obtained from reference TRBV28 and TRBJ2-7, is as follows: DVKVTQSSRYLVKRTGEKVFLECVQDMDHENMFWYRQDPGLGLRLIYFSYDVKMKEKGDIPEGYSVSREKKERFSLILESASTNQTSMYLCASSTPGQGFPYEQYFGPGTRLTVT.